Listed below are T cell receptor beta chains from one sample, sequenced in a study of T cell responses to AZD1222 COVID-19 vaccine. Measured with immunoSEQ multiplex PCR; TCRdb has only the in-frame clones, and not every one. The repertoire holds 140,000 to 150,000 clones, with around 85% as singletons. The starting material was peripheral blood, obtained on day 0 of AZD1222 vaccination. Source of these receptors: an adult in good health. CDR3s include the opening cysteine and the closing phenylalanine or tryptophan. The order of the fields is J gene, V gene, D gene, clone size, CDR3 protein, CDR3 DNA. A D gene is named only where the DNA matches it firmly. Clone size is given for some rows only: seen once, a few or many times, or a class if the clone is expanded.

j_call: TRBJ2-7; v_call: TRBV20-1; d_call: -; clone_size: -; cdr3_aa: CSAGHHYEQYF; cdr3_nt: TGCAGTGCTGGTCATCACTACGAGCAGTACTTC
j_call: TRBJ2-3; v_call: TRBV10-1; d_call: TRBD2; clone_size: -; cdr3_aa: CASSPGLAGIDTQYF; cdr3_nt: TGCGCCAGCAGTCCGGGACTAGCGGGAATAGATACGCAGTATTTT
j_call: TRBJ1-2; v_call: TRBV30; d_call: TRBD1; clone_size: -; cdr3_aa: CAWNQGANYGYTF; cdr3_nt: TGTGCCTGGAATCAGGGGGCGAACTATGGCTACACCTTC
j_call: TRBJ2-2; v_call: TRBV7-9; d_call: -; clone_size: -; cdr3_aa: CASSLGRGSGISNTGELFF; cdr3_nt: TGTGCCAGCAGCTTAGGAAGAGGGAGCGGTATTTCGAACACCGGGGAGCTGTTTTTT
j_call: TRBJ2-5; v_call: TRBV7-9; d_call: -; clone_size: -; cdr3_aa: CASSRTQGFETQYF; cdr3_nt: TGTGCCAGCAGCCGAACACAGGGTTTCGAGACCCAGTACTTC
j_call: TRBJ2-5; v_call: TRBV3-1/TRBV3-2; d_call: TRBD2; clone_size: -; cdr3_aa: CASSLPSGEYQETQYF; cdr3_nt: TGTGCCAGCAGCTTACCTAGCGGAGAGTACCAAGAGACCCAGTACTTC
j_call: TRBJ1-1; v_call: TRBV19; d_call: -; clone_size: -; cdr3_aa: CASFPRGNTEAFF; cdr3_nt: TGTGCCAGTTTTCCCAGGGGGAACACTGAAGCTTTCTTT
j_call: TRBJ1-2; v_call: TRBV30; d_call: -; clone_size: once; cdr3_aa: CAWSPETAYGYTF; cdr3_nt: TGTGCCTGGAGTCCAGAGACCGCTTATGGCTACACCTTC
j_call: TRBJ2-7; v_call: TRBV6-5; d_call: -; clone_size: once; cdr3_aa: CASSLNTGSYEQYF; cdr3_nt: TGTGCCAGCAGTTTAAATACAGGCTCCTACGAGCAGTACTTC
j_call: TRBJ2-2; v_call: TRBV30; d_call: -; clone_size: -; cdr3_aa: CAWSGSPNTGELFF; cdr3_nt: TGTGCCTGGAGTGGGAGCCCGAACACCGGGGAGCTGTTTTTT
j_call: TRBJ1-5; v_call: TRBV11-1; d_call: TRBD1; clone_size: -; cdr3_aa: CASSLLGGGGNQPQHF; cdr3_nt: TGTGCCAGCAGCTTATTAGGGGGCGGTGGCAATCAGCCCCAGCATTTT
j_call: TRBJ1-2; v_call: TRBV7-2; d_call: -; clone_size: -; cdr3_aa: CASSYARGFYGYTF; cdr3_nt: TGTGCCAGCAGCTACGCGAGGGGTTTCTATGGCTACACCTTC
j_call: TRBJ2-7; v_call: TRBV2; d_call: -; clone_size: few; cdr3_aa: CASKGGLSDEQYF; cdr3_nt: TGTGCCAGCAAGGGCGGTCTGTCGGACGAGCAGTACTTC
j_call: TRBJ1-3; v_call: TRBV10-3; d_call: -; clone_size: -; cdr3_aa: CAISTDLSGNTIYF; cdr3_nt: TGTGCCATCAGCACAGATCTCTCTGGAAACACCATATATTTT
j_call: TRBJ2-7; v_call: TRBV4-2; d_call: TRBD2; clone_size: -; cdr3_aa: CASSQVVLAGGEQYF; cdr3_nt: TGTGCCAGCAGCCAAGTTGTTCTAGCGGGAGGGGAGCAGTACTTC
j_call: TRBJ2-7; v_call: TRBV28; d_call: -; clone_size: -; cdr3_aa: CASSRGEQYF; cdr3_nt: TGTGCCAGCAGCCGGGGGGAGCAGTACTTC
j_call: TRBJ2-6; v_call: TRBV6-5; d_call: -; clone_size: -; cdr3_aa: CATGREPGANVLTF; cdr3_nt: TGTGCCACCGGCAGGGAGCCTGGGGCCAACGTCCTGACTTTC
j_call: TRBJ2-1; v_call: TRBV9; d_call: TRBD2; clone_size: -; cdr3_aa: CASSVTSGTYNEQFF; cdr3_nt: TGTGCCAGCAGCGTTACTAGCGGAACTTACAATGAGCAGTTCTTC
j_call: TRBJ2-7; v_call: TRBV11-2; d_call: -; clone_size: -; cdr3_aa: CASSLGGTGSEQYF; cdr3_nt: TGTGCCAGCAGCTTAGGGGGGACGGGCAGCGAGCAGTACTTC
j_call: TRBJ1-5; v_call: TRBV6-4; d_call: -; clone_size: -; cdr3_aa: CASSDKFGSNQPQHF; cdr3_nt: TGTGCCAGCAGTGACAAGTTCGGAAGCAATCAGCCCCAGCATTTT
j_call: TRBJ2-7; v_call: TRBV4-1; d_call: -; clone_size: -; cdr3_aa: CASSQVLGGSYEQYF; cdr3_nt: TGCGCCAGCAGCCAAGTGTTAGGTGGGTCCTACGAGCAGTACTTC
j_call: TRBJ1-1; v_call: TRBV6-6; d_call: TRBD1; clone_size: -; cdr3_aa: CASSRIQGAAEAFF; cdr3_nt: TGTGCCAGCAGTCGCATACAGGGGGCGGCTGAAGCTTTCTTT
j_call: TRBJ1-3; v_call: TRBV6-1; d_call: TRBD1; clone_size: -; cdr3_aa: CASSEVGQHLGNTIYF; cdr3_nt: TGTGCCAGCAGTGAAGTGGGACAGCACCTTGGAAACACCATATATTTT
j_call: TRBJ1-3; v_call: TRBV27; d_call: -; clone_size: -; cdr3_aa: CASSLSGVLSGNTIYF; cdr3_nt: TGTGCCAGCAGTTTATCGGGGGTACTCTCTGGAAACACCATATATTTT
j_call: TRBJ2-1; v_call: TRBV29-1; d_call: TRBD1; clone_size: -; cdr3_aa: CSVVKDRVNEQFF; cdr3_nt: TGCAGCGTTGTGAAGGACAGGGTGAATGAGCAGTTCTTC
j_call: TRBJ1-3; v_call: TRBV7-9; d_call: -; clone_size: -; cdr3_aa: CASSQQVISGNTIYF; cdr3_nt: TGTGCCAGCAGTCAACAGGTTATCTCTGGAAACACCATATATTTT
j_call: TRBJ2-7; v_call: TRBV10-3; d_call: TRBD1; clone_size: -; cdr3_aa: CAIRGGATEQYF; cdr3_nt: TGTGCCATCAGAGGGGGCGCGACCGAGCAGTACTTC
j_call: TRBJ2-2; v_call: TRBV20-1; d_call: -; clone_size: once; cdr3_aa: CSARFTGELFF; cdr3_nt: TGCAGTGCTAGATTCACCGGGGAGCTGTTTTTT
j_call: TRBJ2-7; v_call: TRBV18; d_call: -; clone_size: -; cdr3_aa: CASSNNREDEQYF; cdr3_nt: TGTGCCAGCTCAAACAACAGGGAAGACGAGCAGTACTTC
j_call: TRBJ1-5; v_call: TRBV10-2; d_call: -; clone_size: -; cdr3_aa: CASTDGGRVNQPQHF; cdr3_nt: TGCGCCAGCACCGACGGGGGCAGGGTCAATCAGCCCCAGCATTTT
j_call: TRBJ1-3; v_call: TRBV11-2; d_call: -; clone_size: -; cdr3_aa: CASSGGSGNTIYF; cdr3_nt: TGTGCCAGCAGCGGGGGGAGCGGAAACACCATATATTTT
j_call: TRBJ2-1; v_call: TRBV6-1; d_call: -; clone_size: -; cdr3_aa: CASSDLGSSYNEQFF; cdr3_nt: TGTGCCAGCAGTGATCTAGGGAGCTCCTACAATGAGCAGTTCTTC
j_call: TRBJ1-1; v_call: TRBV30; d_call: -; clone_size: once; cdr3_aa: CAWSAPTGRGSTEAFF; cdr3_nt: TGTGCCTGGAGTGCCCCAACAGGGAGGGGGAGCACTGAAGCTTTCTTT
j_call: TRBJ2-7; v_call: TRBV3-1/TRBV3-2; d_call: -; clone_size: -; cdr3_aa: CASSQSNGISYEQYF; cdr3_nt: TGTGCCAGCAGCCAAAGTAATGGGATCTCCTACGAGCAGTACTTC
j_call: TRBJ1-5; v_call: TRBV6-5; d_call: TRBD1; clone_size: -; cdr3_aa: CASRGQGNNQPQHF; cdr3_nt: TGTGCCAGCAGGGGACAGGGGAACAATCAGCCCCAGCATTTT
j_call: TRBJ1-5; v_call: TRBV7-8; d_call: -; clone_size: -; cdr3_aa: CASSEWVGNNQPQHF; cdr3_nt: TGTGCCAGCAGCGAGTGGGTGGGGAATAATCAGCCCCAGCATTTT
j_call: TRBJ1-2; v_call: TRBV28; d_call: -; clone_size: few; cdr3_aa: CASSLGDSGYGYTF; cdr3_nt: TGTGCCAGCAGTTTGGGGGACTCGGGCTATGGCTACACCTTC
j_call: TRBJ2-1; v_call: TRBV2; d_call: TRBD2; clone_size: -; cdr3_aa: CASSGYLAGGSYNEQFF; cdr3_nt: TGTGCCAGCAGTGGTTACCTAGCGGGCGGCTCCTACAATGAGCAGTTCTTC
j_call: TRBJ1-5; v_call: TRBV6-5; d_call: -; clone_size: -; cdr3_aa: CASTGGSDNQPQHF; cdr3_nt: TGTGCCAGCACCGGAGGTTCAGACAATCAGCCCCAGCATTTT